This T cell receptor beta chain was sequenced during a study of blood T cell repertoires in COVID-19. Germline lookup yields CDR1 SGHRS and CDR2 YFSETQ. The CDR3 has 14 residues. V shed 5 bases, J shed 8 bases, and the junction held 8 bases outside the gene matches. Some clones are missing from TCRdb's copy, which holds only in-frame ones; the method was immunoSEQ multiplex PCR. The sample lists fewer than 300,000 clones; more than 80% were seen once. The chain has TRBV5-1 and TRBJ2-1; 9 bases agree with TRBD2. The TCR was taken from a woman aged 50 to 65 with COVID-19, enrolled during active disease. Source material: peripheral blood. The CDR3 region is CASRPNVAGDEQFF. The CDR3 DNA follows: TGCGCCAGCAGGCCTAATGTAGCGGGAGATGAGCAGTTCTTC.